These T cell receptor beta chains were read from a single sample in a study of shared clonotypes between healthy human individuals. Method: immunoSEQ multiplex PCR; TCRdb's copy keeps in-frame clones and lacks some. This table holds about a million clones, approximately 76% found once. Sequencing was performed on memory CD4+ T cells sorted from blood. Receptor source: a man aged 18-30 years in good health. Each CDR3 is given with its conserved first and last residue. The D gene is left open where the match is weak. Expanded clones get a size class; other rows say once, few or many, or leave the size out.

j_call: TRBJ2-5; v_call: TRBV5-6; d_call: TRBD1; clone_size: -; cdr3_nt: TGTGCCAGCAGCTTACAGGGGCCAAGGGAGACCCAGTACTTC; cdr3_aa: CASSLQGPRETQYF
j_call: TRBJ1-1; v_call: TRBV6-5; d_call: -; clone_size: -; cdr3_nt: TGTGCCAGCAGTTCGGGGGACCGGGCGGTCACTGAAGCTTTCTTT; cdr3_aa: CASSSGDRAVTEAFF
j_call: TRBJ1-2; v_call: TRBV29-1; d_call: TRBD1; clone_size: few; cdr3_nt: TGCAGCGTTGAATGGGACAGCTATGGCTACACCTTC; cdr3_aa: CSVEWDSYGYTF
j_call: TRBJ2-1; v_call: TRBV6-5; d_call: -; clone_size: -; cdr3_nt: TGTGCCAGCAGCCTAAGTCCCTCCACGAATGAGCAGTTCTTC; cdr3_aa: CASSLSPSTNEQFF
j_call: TRBJ2-5; v_call: TRBV12-5; d_call: -; clone_size: once; cdr3_nt: TGTGCTAGTGGTGGGACCGGGGTTTCGGTCGCGAACTTC; cdr3_aa: CASGGTGVSVANF
j_call: TRBJ1-1; v_call: TRBV6-5; d_call: -; clone_size: few; cdr3_nt: TGTGCCAGCAGTCCCGGGTCTGAAGCTTTCTTT; cdr3_aa: CASSPGSEAFF
j_call: TRBJ1-2; v_call: TRBV5-4; d_call: -; clone_size: -; cdr3_nt: TGTGCCAGCAGCCGGACACTGGACTATGGCTACACCTTC; cdr3_aa: CASSRTLDYGYTF
j_call: TRBJ2-2; v_call: TRBV4-2; d_call: TRBD2; clone_size: once; cdr3_nt: TGTGCCAGCAGCCCCAGGGGGTCTCAGGGATCGGGACTAGCGGCGAACACCGGGGAGCTGTTTTTT; cdr3_aa: CASSPRGSQGSGLAANTGELFF
j_call: TRBJ2-1; v_call: TRBV11-2; d_call: -; clone_size: -; cdr3_nt: TGTGCCAGCAGCCAAATTACTAGTTACAATGAGCAGTTCTTC; cdr3_aa: CASSQITSYNEQFF
j_call: TRBJ2-6; v_call: TRBV19; d_call: -; clone_size: once; cdr3_nt: TGTGCCAGTAGTAGGGCTCGCGTCCTGACTTTC; cdr3_aa: CASSRARVLTF
j_call: TRBJ1-6; v_call: TRBV5-1; d_call: -; clone_size: once; cdr3_nt: TGCGCCAGCAGCTTGGCCAGAGGGTATAATTCACCCCTCCACTTT; cdr3_aa: CASSLARGYNSPLHF
j_call: TRBJ2-5; v_call: TRBV2; d_call: -; clone_size: once; cdr3_nt: TGTGCCAGTCCTGGACTCGGTTCCCAAGAGACCCAGTACTTC; cdr3_aa: CASPGLGSQETQYF
j_call: TRBJ1-6; v_call: TRBV10-3; d_call: -; clone_size: -; cdr3_nt: TGTGCCATCAGCGACACAGAAAGGTCACCCCTCCACTTT; cdr3_aa: CAISDTERSPLHF
j_call: TRBJ2-7; v_call: TRBV28; d_call: -; clone_size: once; cdr3_nt: TGTGCCAGCAGCCCGGGGGGCCCCTACGAGCAGTACTTC; cdr3_aa: CASSPGGPYEQYF
j_call: TRBJ2-7; v_call: TRBV15; d_call: -; clone_size: -; cdr3_nt: TGTGCCACCAGCAGGACGGCTAGCTCCTACGAGCAGTACTTC; cdr3_aa: CATSRTASSYEQYF
j_call: TRBJ2-3; v_call: TRBV7-2; d_call: -; clone_size: -; cdr3_nt: TGTGCCAGCAGCTTAGGGCCAAGCACAGATACGCAGTATTTT; cdr3_aa: CASSLGPSTDTQYF
j_call: TRBJ1-4; v_call: TRBV19; d_call: TRBD1; clone_size: -; cdr3_nt: TGTGCCAGTAGTACAAGGACAGGGGTTGAAAAACTGTTTTTT; cdr3_aa: CASSTRTGVEKLFF
j_call: TRBJ2-7; v_call: TRBV7-9; d_call: -; clone_size: -; cdr3_nt: TGTGCCAGCAGCTCCTCAGGAAGGCCTCGCGAGCAGTACTTC; cdr3_aa: CASSSSGRPREQYF
j_call: TRBJ1-6; v_call: TRBV19; d_call: TRBD1; clone_size: -; cdr3_nt: TGTGCCAGTAGTATAGCCGAGACAGGGCCCCTCCACTTT; cdr3_aa: CASSIAETGPLHF
j_call: TRBJ1-5; v_call: TRBV28; d_call: -; clone_size: -; cdr3_nt: TGTGCCAGCACCTCCGTTGAACAGCCCCAGCATTTT; cdr3_aa: CASTSVEQPQHF
j_call: TRBJ1-1; v_call: TRBV6-5; d_call: -; clone_size: -; cdr3_nt: TGTGCCAGCAGTTACTCGTTTCGTGGGGGGACTGAAGCTTTCTTT; cdr3_aa: CASSYSFRGGTEAFF
j_call: TRBJ2-4; v_call: TRBV29-1; d_call: -; clone_size: -; cdr3_nt: TGCAGCGTGTCAGCGGCGGGCAAAAACATTCAGTACTTC; cdr3_aa: CSVSAAGKNIQYF
j_call: TRBJ1-2; v_call: TRBV5-1; d_call: TRBD1; clone_size: -; cdr3_nt: TGCGCCAGCAGCCCGAACGGACAGGGTTATGGCTACACCTTC; cdr3_aa: CASSPNGQGYGYTF
j_call: TRBJ2-5; v_call: TRBV5-6; d_call: -; clone_size: few; cdr3_nt: TGTGCCAGCAGCTTGGCCGGGGGATCCCAGTACTTC; cdr3_aa: CASSLAGGSQYF
j_call: TRBJ1-6; v_call: TRBV25-1; d_call: TRBD1; clone_size: few; cdr3_nt: TGTGCCAGCAGTGCCAAACAGGGGGCGAATTCACCCCTCCACTTT; cdr3_aa: CASSAKQGANSPLHF
j_call: TRBJ2-4; v_call: TRBV6-6; d_call: -; clone_size: -; cdr3_nt: TGTGCCAGCAGTATGCAGGCGGGGACAGCCAAAAACATTCAGTACTTC; cdr3_aa: CASSMQAGTAKNIQYF
j_call: TRBJ2-4; v_call: TRBV7-2; d_call: -; clone_size: -; cdr3_nt: TGTGCCAGCAGCTTAGTGTCGGGGGTTAGAAACATTCAGTACTTC; cdr3_aa: CASSLVSGVRNIQYF
j_call: TRBJ2-5; v_call: TRBV6-1; d_call: -; clone_size: -; cdr3_nt: TGTGCCAGCAGACGAGCAGTCCAGGTGGGGACCCAGTACTTC; cdr3_aa: CASRRAVQVGTQYF
j_call: TRBJ2-3; v_call: TRBV5-1; d_call: TRBD2; clone_size: few; cdr3_nt: TGCGCCAGCAGCTTGGGCCTAGCGGGTCCCTTGGGGACAGATACGCAGTATTTT; cdr3_aa: CASSLGLAGPLGTDTQYF
j_call: TRBJ1-1; v_call: TRBV5-4; d_call: -; clone_size: -; cdr3_nt: TGTGCCAGCAGCCTCGGGGCGTTGAACACTGAAGCTTTCTTT; cdr3_aa: CASSLGALNTEAFF
j_call: TRBJ2-7; v_call: TRBV11-2; d_call: -; clone_size: -; cdr3_nt: TGTGCCAGCAGCTTAGATTCGGGGTTCGAGCAGTACTTC; cdr3_aa: CASSLDSGFEQYF
j_call: TRBJ2-3; v_call: TRBV5-1; d_call: TRBD2; clone_size: -; cdr3_nt: TGCGCCAGCAGCCCACTGGGACTAGGAGGTGCAGATACGCAGTATTTT; cdr3_aa: CASSPLGLGGADTQYF
j_call: TRBJ2-5; v_call: TRBV7-2; d_call: TRBD2; clone_size: few; cdr3_nt: TGTGCCAGCAGCCCCTTAGCGGGGGTGGTACAAGAGACCCAGTACTTC; cdr3_aa: CASSPLAGVVQETQYF
j_call: TRBJ1-3; v_call: TRBV5-1; d_call: TRBD1; clone_size: once; cdr3_nt: TGCGCCAGCAGCTACAGGGGTGACACCATATATTTT; cdr3_aa: CASSYRGDTIYF
j_call: TRBJ2-1; v_call: TRBV29-1; d_call: -; clone_size: -; cdr3_nt: TGCAGCGTTGAACAGCGAGATCGCTACAATGAGCAGTTCTTC; cdr3_aa: CSVEQRDRYNEQFF
j_call: TRBJ1-2; v_call: TRBV4-3; d_call: -; clone_size: -; cdr3_nt: TGCGCCAGCAACCAAGGGCAGGGAAACTATGGCTACACCTTC; cdr3_aa: CASNQGQGNYGYTF
j_call: TRBJ2-7; v_call: TRBV5-4; d_call: -; clone_size: -; cdr3_nt: TGTGCCAGCAGCTTGGGACTGCCCGCCTACGAGCAGTACTTC; cdr3_aa: CASSLGLPAYEQYF
j_call: TRBJ2-5; v_call: TRBV7-3; d_call: -; clone_size: once; cdr3_nt: TGTGCCAGCAGCATAGCCGGGACGAGGGAAGAGACCCAGTACTTC; cdr3_aa: CASSIAGTREETQYF
j_call: TRBJ2-7; v_call: TRBV15; d_call: TRBD1; clone_size: -; cdr3_nt: TGTGCCACCAGCAGCTACAGGGGGAGCTACGAGCAGTACTTC; cdr3_aa: CATSSYRGSYEQYF
j_call: TRBJ1-1; v_call: TRBV5-4; d_call: -; clone_size: once; cdr3_nt: TGTGCCAGCAGCTTGACGGGATCCTTGAACACTGAAGCTTTCTTT; cdr3_aa: CASSLTGSLNTEAFF
j_call: TRBJ1-1; v_call: TRBV10-2; d_call: -; clone_size: -; cdr3_nt: TGCGCCAGCAGTGACTGGGATCAAGGGGTGAACACTGAAGCTTTCTTT; cdr3_aa: CASSDWDQGVNTEAFF
j_call: TRBJ2-1; v_call: TRBV30; d_call: -; clone_size: -; cdr3_nt: TGTGCCTGGAGTCGACGCGGGAATGAGCAGTTCTTC; cdr3_aa: CAWSRRGNEQFF
j_call: TRBJ1-5; v_call: TRBV7-8; d_call: -; clone_size: few; cdr3_nt: TGTGCCAGCAGCTTAGGAGGAGTCGGCAATCAGCCCCAGCATTTT; cdr3_aa: CASSLGGVGNQPQHF
j_call: TRBJ2-3; v_call: TRBV30; d_call: -; clone_size: -; cdr3_nt: TGTGCCTGGAGTGTTGGCACCAGGGAGTATTTT; cdr3_aa: CAWSVGTREYF
j_call: TRBJ1-6; v_call: TRBV10-2; d_call: TRBD1; clone_size: few; cdr3_nt: TGCGCCAGCATGAGGCCGGACCGGGACAGGGGTTCACCCCTCCACTTT; cdr3_aa: CASMRPDRDRGSPLHF
j_call: TRBJ1-1; v_call: TRBV5-1; d_call: -; clone_size: -; cdr3_nt: TGCGCCAGCAGCTTGGGGGCGGGTATTCGCACTGAAGCTTTCTTT; cdr3_aa: CASSLGAGIRTEAFF
j_call: TRBJ2-3; v_call: TRBV7-9; d_call: -; clone_size: -; cdr3_nt: TGTGCCAGCAGCAGTGACAGCGGGAGCACAGATACGCAGTATTTT; cdr3_aa: CASSSDSGSTDTQYF
j_call: TRBJ2-2; v_call: TRBV10-1; d_call: TRBD2; clone_size: -; cdr3_nt: TGCGCCAGCAGTACCGGGACTACGAACACCGGGGAGCTGTTTTTT; cdr3_aa: CASSTGTTNTGELFF
j_call: TRBJ2-5; v_call: TRBV25-1; d_call: -; clone_size: few; cdr3_nt: TGTGCCAGCAGTTGGGGGAGAGGAGAGACCCAGTACTTC; cdr3_aa: CASSWGRGETQYF